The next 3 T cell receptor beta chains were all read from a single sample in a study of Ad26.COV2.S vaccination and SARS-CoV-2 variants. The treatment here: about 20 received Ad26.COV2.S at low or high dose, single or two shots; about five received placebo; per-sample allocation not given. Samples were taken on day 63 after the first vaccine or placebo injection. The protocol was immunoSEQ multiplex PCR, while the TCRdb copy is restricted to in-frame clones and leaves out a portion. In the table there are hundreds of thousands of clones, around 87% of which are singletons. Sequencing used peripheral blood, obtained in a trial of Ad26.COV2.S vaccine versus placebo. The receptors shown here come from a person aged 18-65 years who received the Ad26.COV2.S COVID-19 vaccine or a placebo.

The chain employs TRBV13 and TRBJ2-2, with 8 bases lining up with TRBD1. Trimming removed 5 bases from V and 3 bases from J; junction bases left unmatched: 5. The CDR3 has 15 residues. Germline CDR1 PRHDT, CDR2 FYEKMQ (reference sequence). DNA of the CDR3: TGTGCCAGCAGCGTCAACAGGGGGGACACCGGGGAGCTGTTTTTT. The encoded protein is CASSVNRGDTGELFF.

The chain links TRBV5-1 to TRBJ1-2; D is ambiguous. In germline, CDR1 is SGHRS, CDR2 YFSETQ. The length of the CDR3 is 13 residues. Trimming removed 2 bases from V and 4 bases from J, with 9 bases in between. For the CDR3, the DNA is TGCGCCAGCAGCTTCGACGGGCTCTATGGCTACACCTTC. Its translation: CASSFDGLYGYTF.

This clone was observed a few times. The CDR3 region is CASSSGNQPQHF. CDR3 bases: TGTGCCAGCAGTTCGGGCAATCAGCCCCAGCATTTT. V and J are TRBV28 and TRBJ1-5; the D is unclear. Trimming removed 4 bases at V and 2 bases at J, with 3 bases between. This CDR3 is 12 amino acids long. Germline V lookup: CDR1 MDHEN, CDR2 SYDVKM.